Following are 5 T cell receptor beta chains from one sample sequenced in a study of blood T cells in healthy people across ages (dated by TCRdb to between 2014 and 2017). The library came from 5' RACE. Sequenced using an Illumina HiSeq 2500. A second PCR of roughly 6 to 11 cycles was run with a J-beta primer mix and a sample-barcoded 5' primer. TCRdb cleaned the public reads at Q25 with fastp, built clones with MiXCR and kept in-frame beta chains. Every entry covers one CDR3 protein and lists the most common genes and DNA from its rows. The sample data list about 640,000 distinct CDR3 sequences, and roughly 58% of these were observed just once. About two fifths of the sample is held by the ten biggest clonotypes. The sample was blood. These TCRs come from a man in his fifties or sixties in good health.

The chain combines TRBV5-1 with TRBJ2-5; 8 positions match TRBD1. Germline V gene data show CDR1 as SGHRS and CDR2 as YFSETQ. V lost 4 bases and J lost 4; bases outside the gene matches: 6. The CDR3 covers 14 residues. The CDR3 sequence: CASSETGEVETQYF. For the CDR3, the DNA is TGCGCCAGCAGCGAGACAGGGGAGGTAGAGACCCAGTACTTC. Complete variable domain (other parts from reference TRBV5-1 and TRBJ2-5): KAGVTQTPRYLIKTRGQQVTLSCSPISGHRSVSWYQQTPGQGLQFLFEYFSETQRNKGNFPGRFSGRQFSNSRSEMNVSTLELGDSALYLCASSETGEVETQYFGPGTRLLVL.

The chain employs TRBV29-1 and TRBJ1-2, with D unresolved. The ends were cut back, 7 bases at V and 3 bases at J, with 12 bases in the middle. From germline, CDR1 is SQVTM and CDR2 ANQGSEA. This CDR3 region has 12 residues. CDR3 nucleotides: TGCAGCGCTGGCGAGGGCGACTATGGCTACACCTTC. It is translated as CSAGEGDYGYTF.

The gene calls are TRBV20-1 and TRBJ2-4, with a weak D call TRBD1 (6 bases). The DNA matches TRBJ2-5 better at its end, which makes the J call doubtful. Looked up from germline, CDR1 is DFQATT and CDR2 is SNEGSKA (reference sequence). The length of the CDR3 is 14 residues. The DNA for the CDR3 is TGCAGTGCACCCCCTCTTTGGCAGGGGGAGACCCAGTACTTC. This translates into CSAPPLWQGETQYF.

The chain carries TRBV25-1 and TRBJ2-1, with 8 bases aligning to TRBD2. V was pared by 0 bases and J by 4 bases, with 8 bases of the junction left unmatched. Looked up from germline, CDR1 is MGHDK and CDR2 is SYGVNS. This CDR3 contains 17 residues. The CDR3 DNA reads as TGTGCCAGCAGTGAATATATTGGGGCGGGGGGTTACAATGAGCAGTTCTTC. It codes for CASSEYIGAGGYNEQFF.

The V gene is TRBV20-1, the J gene TRBJ2-1; TRBD1 might be the D (6 bases). The CDR3 is 16 residues long. V dropped 6 bases and J dropped 2 bases, with 20 bases sitting between them. Per the germline V gene, CDR1 is DFQATT and CDR2 is SNEGSKA (reference sequence). CDR3 in DNA: TGCAGTGCCCCAGGGGAGTGGACAACAACCTACAATGAGCAGTTCTTC. As protein: CSAPGEWTTTYNEQFF.